This TCR beta chain was captured in a study of blood T cell repertoires in COVID-19. Across the whole study: The analysed material was cDNA or gDNA that came from T cells, B-cell-depleted T cells, or PBMCs.

The CDR3 is made up of 15 amino acids. The V and J ends lost 6 bases and 0 bases respectively, with 14 bases between them. Germline V gives CDR1 MDHEN, CDR2 SYDVKM. In the original analysis: It was from reference gene primer amplification that nucleated cell counts were estimated. Profiled with immunoSEQ multiplex PCR; TCRdb holds only in-frame clones, not every one. V and J calls and clone size follow that table, whereas D and trimming were derived from the DNA. This table has about 110,000 clones, 89% appearing once. The sequencing input was peripheral blood. This clonotype originated in a man aged 35-49 years with active or convalescent COVID-19. The V call is TRBV28, the J call TRBJ1-1, with D maybe TRBD1 (6 bases). The CDR3 protein is CASSRGVLLNTEAFF. The CDR3, as DNA: TGTGCCAGCAGCAGGGGCGTCCTATTGAACACTGAAGCTTTCTTT.